Listed here are 29 T cell receptor beta chains from one sample, sequenced in a study. TCRdb re-analysed the RT-PCR reads in MiXCR, keeping a single row per CDR3 protein. Among 650,000 to 800,000 distinct CDR3 sequences, around 14% were seen once, and the ten largest hold 3.6%. The sequenced sample consisted of memory CD4+ T cells from blood. The source of these receptors is a female donor in good health, serving as a healthy control.

This clonotype occurred a few times. J is TRBJ2-7 and V is TRBV20-1; D is undetermined. V gave up 0 bases and J gave up 6 bases, with 12 bases separating them. The germline V gene has CDR1 DFQATT and CDR2 SNEGSKA (reference sequence). The CDR3 spans 13 residues. The CDR3 spells CSARDRADREQYF. CDR3 coding DNA: TGCAGTGCTAGAGATCGGGCGGACCGCGAGCAGTACTTC.

The chain joins TRBV20-1 to TRBJ2-3; D is ambiguous. The CDR3 is 12 residues long. Trimming cost V 5 bases and J 6 bases, with 12 bases left between them. Germline loops: CDR1 DFQATT, CDR2 SNEGSKA (reference sequence). CDR3: CSAPHLVDTQYF. In DNA form, the CDR3 reads TGCAGTGCTCCCCACTTGGTTGATACGCAGTATTTT.

This clonotype showed up many times. The chain links TRBV7-2 to TRBJ1-3; D perhaps matches TRBD1 (5 bases). Germline V lookup: CDR1 SGHTA, CDR2 FQGNSA. Trimming took 0 bases from V and 2 from J, leaving 8 bases between them. The CDR3 is made up of 15 amino acids. This CDR3 is CASSLAWGTGNTIYF. The CDR3 coding sequence is TGTGCCAGCAGCTTAGCCTGGGGGACTGGAAACACCATATATTTT.

The chain employs TRBV28 and TRBJ2-7; D gene unclear. Germline V gene data show CDR1 as MDHEN and CDR2 as SYDVKM. Trimming took 2 bases from V and 7 from J, leaving 15 bases between them. CDR3 size: 14 residues. The CDR3 region is CASSLDQTGLEQYF. In DNA, the CDR3 is TGTGCCAGCAGTTTAGATCAGACTGGGCTGGAGCAGTACTTC.

This clonotype appeared a few times. The chain uses TRBV5-1 and TRBJ1-6, with 9 bases aligning to TRBD1. Germline CDR1 reads SGHRS; CDR2 reads YFSETQ. This CDR3 has 15 amino acids. V lost 0 bases to trimming and J lost 10 bases; unmatched junction nucleotides: 5. The CDR3 spells CASSLETGGKSPLHF. DNA of the CDR3: TGCGCCAGCAGCTTGGAGACAGGGGGTAAATCACCCCTCCACTTT. The whole variable domain, remainder taken from reference TRBV5-1 and TRBJ1-6, is KAGVTQTPRYLIKTRGQQVTLSCSPISGHRSVSWYQQTPGQGLQFLFEYFSETQRNKGNFPGRFSGRQFSNSRSEMNVSTLELGDSALYLCASSLETGGKSPLHFGNGTRLTVT.

This clonotype was picked up many times. The V call is TRBV5-1, the J call TRBJ2-1; TRBD2 is a possible D gene (6 bases). The CDR3 covers 15 residues. V was shortened by 4 bases and J by 1 base, with 12 bases between the two germline ends. Germline loops: CDR1 SGHRS, CDR2 YFSETQ. CDR3 nucleotides: TGCGCCAGCAGCCCCCAGCGGGCGTCCTACAATGAGCAGTTCTTC. Translated, it gives CASSPQRASYNEQFF.

Only a few counts were recorded for this clonotype. The chain joins TRBV20-1 to TRBJ1-1, with D unresolved. Germline-derived CDR1 and CDR2 are DFQATT and SNEGSKA (reference sequence). Trimming left V 4 bases short and J 6 bases short, with 15 bases between. The CDR3 is 13 amino acids. CDR3 DNA: TGCAGTGCTACCCCGGACGTAAGGCCTGAAGCTTTCTTT. Its translation: CSATPDVRPEAFF.

This clonotype was seen at least ten times. V and J are TRBV7-2 and TRBJ2-7; tentative D call: TRBD1 (6 bases). The CDR3 runs to 18 residues. CDR1 is SGHTA, CDR2 FQGNSA, per germline. Trimming stripped 1 base from V and 0 bases from J, with 19 bases between. The CDR3, as DNA: TGTGCCAGCAGCTTAGGACCCGGACAGTTTCTTAGCTCCTACGAGCAGTACTTC. It is translated as CASSLGPGQFLSSYEQYF.

This clonotype was counted only a few times. This sequence joins TRBV18 and TRBJ2-1; D is undetermined. The CDR3 is 14 residues long. Germline V gene sequence: CDR1 KGHSH, CDR2 LQKENI. Trimming took 1 base from V and 6 from J, leaving 10 bases between them. The CDR3 DNA reads TGTGCCAGCTCACCACTTACAGAGACCAATGAGCAGTTCTTC. Its protein product is CASSPLTETNEQFF.

In DNA form, the CDR3 reads TGTGCCAGCAGTGACCGGCAGGGACAAGAGACCCAGTACTTC. Translating gives CASSDRQGQETQYF. The genes are TRBV25-1 and TRBJ2-5, with D perhaps matching TRBD1 (5 bases). Germline V gene lookup returns CDR1 MGHDK and CDR2 SYGVNS. This CDR3 is 14 amino acids long. Trimming took off 3 bases at V and 2 bases at J, with 10 bases between the two ends.

This clonotype has more than one count but fewer than ten. The J gene is TRBJ2-3, the V gene TRBV6-6, with D tentatively TRBD1 or TRBD2 (6 bases each). The CDR3 has 16 residues. V was cut by 2 bases and J by 2 bases, with 14 bases left in between. Germline CDR1 MNHNY, CDR2 SVGAGI (reference sequence). Here the CDR3 DNA reads TGTGCCAGCAGTTACCGGGGGCGGGTTACCACAGATACGCAGTATTTT. It yields the protein CASSYRGRVTTDTQYF.

CDR3 nucleotides: TGCGCCAGCAGCTTGGCCGGGGGTTTATCCGGGGAGCTGTTTTTT. It specifies CASSLAGGLSGELFF. The J gene is TRBJ2-2, the V gene TRBV5-1; a weak D match, TRBD2 (6 bases). Germline loops: CDR1 SGHRS, CDR2 YFSETQ. Trimming left V 0 bases short and J 6 bases short, with 12 bases between. The CDR3 length is 15 residues.

The V call is TRBV4-2, the J call TRBJ1-2; a weak D match, TRBD1 (6 bases). There are 15 residues in the CDR3. V was clipped by 1 base and J by 4 bases, with 13 bases between them. Germline V CDR1 and CDR2: LGHNA, YNFKEQ. The CDR3 loop reads CASSQVGGHAYGYTF. CDR3 DNA: TGTGCCAGCAGCCAAGTTGGGGGACATGCCTATGGCTACACCTTC.

The chain employs TRBV3-1 and TRBJ2-1; the match to TRBD2 covers 11 bases. Germline V CDR1 and CDR2: LGHDT, YNNKEL (reference sequence). V lost 4 bases to trimming and J lost 9 bases; unmatched junction nucleotides: 14. CDR3 length: 17 residues. CDR3 DNA sequence: TGTGCCAGCAGCCCCGTTGTAGCGGGAGGGGGTTCCGGTGAGCAGTTCTTC. Translating it yields CASSPVVAGGGSGEQFF.

This clonotype was detected many times. This sequence joins TRBV7-6 and TRBJ2-3; D remains ambiguous. V was cut by 1 base and J by 8 bases, with 7 bases left in between. The CDR3 covers 12 residues. Germline CDR1 SGHVS, CDR2 FNYEAQ. The CDR3 region is CASSLDRSTQYF. The CDR3 nucleotides read TGTGCCAGCAGCTTAGATCGGAGTACGCAGTATTTT.

This clonotype was seen at least ten times. The chain uses TRBV12-3 or TRBV12-4 and TRBJ1-5; D call uncertain. Trimming removed 7 bases at V and 3 bases at J, with 7 bases between. CDR3 size: 12 residues. The CDR3 DNA is TGTGCCAGCAAGTGGACCAATCAGCCCCAGCATTTT. Protein: CASKWTNQPQHF.

The CDR3 loop is CASSGTSGGITDTQYF. The CDR3 DNA follows: TGTGCCAGCAGCGGGACTAGCGGGGGGATCACAGATACGCAGTATTTT. This chain uses TRBV2 with TRBJ2-3; 15 nucleotides agree with TRBD2. The CDR3 contains 16 residues. CDR1 is SNHLY, CDR2 FYNNEI, per germline. Germline trimming cut 6 bases from V and 2 bases from J; bases unmatched to any gene: 3.

J is TRBJ2-1 and V is TRBV5-1; TRBD2 matches at 14 bases. J gave up 8 bases and V 3 bases, and 7 bases lay outside the gene matches. The CDR3 is 16 amino acids. Germline V gene sequence: CDR1 SGHRS, CDR2 YFSETQ. The CDR3 spells CASSSGLAGGGDEQFF. The CDR3 DNA follows: TGCGCCAGCAGCTCTGGACTAGCGGGGGGAGGGGATGAGCAGTTCTTC. The variable domain in full, completed from reference TRBV5-1 and TRBJ2-1, reads KAGVTQTPRYLIKTRGQQVTLSCSPISGHRSVSWYQQTPGQGLQFLFEYFSETQRNKGNFPGRFSGRQFSNSRSEMNVSTLELGDSALYLCASSSGLAGGGDEQFFGPGTRLTVL.

This CDR3 reads CASSLNPGRDNEQFF. The DNA of the CDR3 is TGTGCCAGCAGCTTAAATCCAGGACGAGACAATGAGCAGTTCTTC. The chain uses TRBV7-7 and TRBJ2-1; D gene unclear. The CDR3 covers 15 residues. CDR1 and CDR2 from the germline V gene are SSHAT and FNYEAQ (reference sequence). The germline V and J ends were trimmed by 2 bases and 5 bases, with 13 bases remaining between them. The full variable domain, rest sourced from reference TRBV7-7 and TRBJ2-1, is GAGVSQSPRYKVTKRGQDVTLRCDPISSHATLYWYQQALGQGPEFLTYFNYEAQPDKSGLPSDRFSAERPEGSISTLTIQRTEQRDSAMYRCASSLNPGRDNEQFFGPGTRLTVL.

A few counts support this clonotype. The gene calls are TRBV11-2 and TRBJ2-1; D is perhaps TRBD2 (5 bases). Germline V lookup: CDR1 SGHAT, CDR2 FQNNGV. The V and J ends lost 1 base and 5 bases respectively, with 12 bases between them. There are 15 residues in the CDR3. Written as DNA, the CDR3 is TGTGCCAGCAGCTTAGCGGGGAGCCCCCACAATGAGCAGTTCTTC. Amino acid sequence: CASSLAGSPHNEQFF. The variable domain in full, with the rest retrieved from reference TRBV11-2 and TRBJ2-1, is EAGVAQSPRYKIIEKRQSVAFWCNPISGHATLYWYQQILGQGPKLLIQFQNNGVVDDSQLPKDRFSAERLKGVDSTLKIQPAKLEDSAVYLCASSLAGSPHNEQFFGPGTRLTVL.

This clonotype was found many times. The rearrangement links TRBV5-1 to TRBJ1-5, with a tentative D call TRBD1 (5 bases). The V gene lost 4 bases and the J gene lost 7 bases, with 18 bases spanning the gap. The CDR3 sequence is 15 residues long. Germline V gene data show CDR1 as SGHRS and CDR2 as YFSETQ. The DNA of the CDR3 is TGCGCCAGCAGCACAGGCCCAGGGTTAGGGCAGCCCCAGCATTTT. Translating it yields CASSTGPGLGQPQHF.

This clonotype was detected a few times. The rearrangement links TRBV7-3 to TRBJ2-3, with 10 nucleotides matching TRBD2. V shed 5 bases and J 7 bases; nucleotides not matched to a gene: 6. Per the germline V gene, CDR1 is SGHTA and CDR2 is FQGTGA. The CDR3 extends over 14 amino acids. CDR3 coding DNA: TGTGCCAGCAGCGGGGAGCGGGAGGGGAATACGCAGTATTTT. Translated: CASSGEREGNTQYF.

This clonotype came up many times. V is TRBV7-2 and J is TRBJ1-2; 7 positions match TRBD1. CDR3 size: 16 residues. The V and J ends lost 6 bases and 6 bases, in that order; junction bases with no gene match: 16. Germline V lookup: CDR1 SGHTA, CDR2 FQGNSA. CDR3 nucleotide sequence: TGTGCCAGCAGTACTATGCGTCAGGGGGGAGCGCATGGCTACACCTTC. Its translation: CASSTMRQGGAHGYTF.

This clonotype was observed a handful of times. This rearrangement joins TRBV20-1 to TRBJ2-2, with 7 bases matching TRBD2. CDR3 length: 17 residues. Germline V gene data show CDR1 as DFQATT and CDR2 as SNEGSKA (reference sequence). Trimming removed 3 bases from V and 4 bases from J; junction bases left unmatched: 14. CDR3 nucleotides: TGCAGTGCTAGTCCCCTTGGCGCGGGAGTGGCCACCGGGGAGCTGTTTTTT. As protein: CSASPLGAGVATGELFF.

The table lists this clonotype with many counts. The chain is built from TRBV5-1 and TRBJ2-3; 7 positions match TRBD1. The germline gives CDR1 SGHRS, CDR2 YFSETQ. The ends lost 0 bases at V and 6 bases at J; junction bases unmatched: 10. This CDR3 has 16 residues. The CDR3 DNA reads TGCGCCAGCAGCTTGGCCCTTCTACAGGGGATGGATACGCAGTATTTT. It translates to CASSLALLQGMDTQYF. Variable domain in full (rest from reference TRBV5-1 and TRBJ2-3): KAGVTQTPRYLIKTRGQQVTLSCSPISGHRSVSWYQQTPGQGLQFLFEYFSETQRNKGNFPGRFSGRQFSNSRSEMNVSTLELGDSALYLCASSLALLQGMDTQYFGPGTRLTVL.

This clonotype was detected only a few times. The chain carries TRBV5-1 and TRBJ2-5, with D perhaps TRBD1 (6 bases). Per germline, CDR1 SGHRS and CDR2 YFSETQ. The CDR3 length is 16 residues. The V gene lost 3 bases and the J gene lost 2 bases, with 17 bases spanning the gap. This CDR3 is CASSSRQASTQETQYF. The CDR3 DNA reads TGCGCCAGCAGCTCACGACAGGCTAGTACTCAAGAGACCCAGTACTTC.

The J gene is TRBJ2-3, the V gene TRBV5-1, with 7 bases identical to TRBD1. The length of the CDR3 is 14 residues. The germline CDR1 and CDR2 sequences are SGHRS and YFSETQ. The V segment lost 4 bases and the J segment 5 bases; nucleotides outside the gene matches: 7. CDR3 in DNA: TGCGCCAGCAGCGCGCAGACAGGGTTAGATACGCAGTATTTT. It specifies CASSAQTGLDTQYF.

V and J are TRBV28 and TRBJ2-7; the match to TRBD2 covers 11 bases. Germline assignment: CDR1 MDHEN and CDR2 SYDVKM. This CDR3 has 15 residues. Unmatched junction bases numbered 5, after V lost 3 bases and J lost 4 bases. CDR3 DNA: TGTGCCAGCAGTTTCACGACTAGCGGGAAATACGAGCAGTACTTC. Its protein is CASSFTTSGKYEQYF.

This clonotype has only a few counts. CDR3 sequence (DNA): TGTGCCAGCAGCGCGGGACTAGCGGGAGGGGCTGGGGCCAACGTCCTGACTTTC. Translating gives CASSAGLAGGAGANVLTF. The chain is built from TRBV9 and TRBJ2-6; 16 bases are shared with TRBD2. Germline V gives CDR1 SGDLS, CDR2 YYNGEE. The CDR3 totals 18 residues. Trimming at V came to 3 bases and at J to 2 bases, leaving 2 bases not matched to a gene.